This T cell receptor (gamma chain) was retrieved from a study of Vδ1+ human thymocytes (dated by TCRdb to between 2018 and 2020). About the study as a whole: The study characterised mRNA-level TRG and TRD CDR3 repertoires of highly purified Vdelta1+ thymocytes from young children as a data resource. Validation of the multiplex-based CDR3 amplicon strategy against 5'RACE-based CDR3 amplicon generation methods had been performed previously.

What the research found in general, with its limitations: Because no clustering by age or sex was seen, donors were not stratified by age or sex in the analyses. Even though sort purity was high, roughly 21% of thymic TRD sequences were Vdelta2 (and few were Vdelta3), which was not the case for the peripheral blood Vdelta1+ controls. In contrast to oligoclonal peripheral blood repertoires, thymic TRG and TRD repertoires appeared to be highly polyclonal with Gaussian CDR3 length distributions. Because unexpected Vdelta2 sequences could lead to misinterpretation of bulk repertoire data, the authors recommended using highly purified populations and single-cell validation. Many TRG clonotypes were found to be shared between donors (up to roughly 7x10^3), whereas TRD repertoires were found to be essentially private (max roughly 120 shared).

This clone occurred once. What antigen it recognizes has not been identified. It has no much larger one-base neighbor in the sample; base qualities were not kept. A single read is weak support. Thymic samples were depleted of alphabeta T cells, then CD3+ TCRVdelta1+ TCRVdelta2- thymocytes were FACS-sorted. A purity of roughly 98% to 99.6% was achieved for sorted Vdelta1+ thymocytes. Thymic specimens were obtained from about eight paediatric patients, aged from roughly 5 days to 16 months, who were undergoing corrective cardiac surgery. After the thymic tissue was dispersed, mononuclear cells were isolated using a Histopaque-1077 density gradient. The staining antibodies were anti-TCRVdelta1 clone TS8.2, anti-TCRVdelta2 clone B6, anti-CD3 clone HIT3a and anti-TCRalphabeta clone IP26. RNA extraction was carried out with the RNeasy mini kit, and reverse transcription was then done using Superscript III. CDR3 amplicons were generated by multiplex PCR with pooled V-gene forward primers and a constant-region reverse primer carrying Illumina adaptor overhangs. After gel purification, the amplicons were indexed with Nextera index primers during about 8 additional PCR cycles and then purified using AMPure XP beads. Sequencing of the libraries was done on an Illumina MiSeq using paired-end 250 bp reads, dual indexing and a roughly 20% PhiX spike-in. In the authors' own workflow: FastQC was used to check read quality, and ea-utils fastq-join was used to merge TRG read pairs. Sequences were annotated with IMGT/HighV-QUEST, keeping only productive sequences with unambiguous V-gene assignment; clonotypes were defined by identical CDR3 sequence. For downstream analysis, the tools were VDJtools 1.1.1, tcR 2.2.3, Treemap and vegan Shannon diversity in R 3.4.4. TCRdb reprocessed the public data with the CATT caller; entries with the same nucleotide sequence were combined afterwards. TCRdb's processing, not the authors', yielded these V and J calls. Across this sample there are 25,000 to 35,000 gamma-chain clones, with over 15% seen only once. 1.8% of the sample is taken by the ten largest.

In the germline V gene, CDR1 corresponds to VINAFY and CDR2 to YDVSNSKD. V ends up 0 bases short and J 3 bases short, with an unmatched junction base count of 8. The CDR3 numbers 15 residues from cysteine through phenylalanine. Only the CDR3 DNA is retained, 45 bases long and in frame from the first base. This TCR was recovered from a boy younger than two who had congenital heart surgery. The receptor chain draws on TRGV5 and TRGJ1 or TRGJ2. The sample was Vdelta1+ gamma-delta thymocytes from the thymus. This specimen's cell subset or site label, interpreted: FACS-sorted CD3+ TCRalphabeta- TCRVdelta1+ TCRVdelta2- thymocytes. The DNA sequence reads TGTGCCACCTGGGACAGGCGGTCGGGTTATTATAAGAAACTCTTT. Its protein is CATWDRRSGYYKKLF.